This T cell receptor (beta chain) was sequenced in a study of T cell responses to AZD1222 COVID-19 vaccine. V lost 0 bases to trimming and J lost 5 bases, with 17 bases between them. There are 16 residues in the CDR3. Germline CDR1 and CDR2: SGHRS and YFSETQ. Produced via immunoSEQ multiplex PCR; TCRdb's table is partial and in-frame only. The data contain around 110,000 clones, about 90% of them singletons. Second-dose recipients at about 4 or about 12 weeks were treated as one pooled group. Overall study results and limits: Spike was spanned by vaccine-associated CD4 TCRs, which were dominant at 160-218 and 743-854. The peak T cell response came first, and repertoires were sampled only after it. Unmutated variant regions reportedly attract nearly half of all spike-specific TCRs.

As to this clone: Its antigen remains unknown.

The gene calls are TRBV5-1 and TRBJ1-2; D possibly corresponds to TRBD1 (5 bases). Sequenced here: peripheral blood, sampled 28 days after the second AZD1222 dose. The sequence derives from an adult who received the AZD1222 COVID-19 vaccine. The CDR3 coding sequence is TGCGCCAGCAGCTTGGTCCCAGAGGGGTCCTCGTATGGCTACACCTTC. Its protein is CASSLVPEGSSYGYTF.